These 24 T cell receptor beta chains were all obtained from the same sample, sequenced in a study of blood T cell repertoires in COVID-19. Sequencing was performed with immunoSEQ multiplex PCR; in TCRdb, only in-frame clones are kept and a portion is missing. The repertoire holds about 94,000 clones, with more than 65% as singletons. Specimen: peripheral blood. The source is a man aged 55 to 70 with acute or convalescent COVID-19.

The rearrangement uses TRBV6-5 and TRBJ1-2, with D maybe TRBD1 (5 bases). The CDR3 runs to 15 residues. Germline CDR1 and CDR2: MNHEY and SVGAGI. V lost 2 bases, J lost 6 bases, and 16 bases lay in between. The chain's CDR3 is CASSYGFQGSNGYTF. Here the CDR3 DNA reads TGTGCCAGCAGTTACGGGTTTCAGGGAAGCAATGGCTACACCTTC.

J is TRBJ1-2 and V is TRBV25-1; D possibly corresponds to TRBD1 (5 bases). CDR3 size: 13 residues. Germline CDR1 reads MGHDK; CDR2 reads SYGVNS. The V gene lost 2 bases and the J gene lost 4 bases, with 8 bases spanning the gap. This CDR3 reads CASSEGRGYGYTF. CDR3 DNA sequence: TGTGCCAGCAGTGAAGGGAGGGGCTATGGCTACACCTTC.

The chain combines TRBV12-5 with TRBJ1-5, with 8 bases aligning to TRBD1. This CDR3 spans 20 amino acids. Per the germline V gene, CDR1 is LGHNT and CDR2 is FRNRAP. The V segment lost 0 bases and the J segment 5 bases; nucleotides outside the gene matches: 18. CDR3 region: CASGLVPSSGDNRGDQPQHF. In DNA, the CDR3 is TGTGCTAGTGGTTTGGTACCCTCTTCCGGGGATAACAGGGGGGATCAGCCCCAGCATTTT. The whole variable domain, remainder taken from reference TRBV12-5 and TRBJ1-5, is DARVTQTPRHKVTEMGQEVTMRCQPILGHNTVFWYRQTMMQGLELLAYFRNRAPLDDSGMPKDRFSAEMPDATLATLKIQPSEPRDSAVYFCASGLVPSSGDNRGDQPQHFGDGTRLSIL.

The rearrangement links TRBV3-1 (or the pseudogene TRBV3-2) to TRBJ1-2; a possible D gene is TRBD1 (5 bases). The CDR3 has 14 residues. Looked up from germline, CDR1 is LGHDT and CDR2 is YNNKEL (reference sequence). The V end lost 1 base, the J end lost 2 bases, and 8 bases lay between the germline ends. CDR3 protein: CASSQAGQNYGYTF. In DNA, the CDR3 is TGTGCCAGCAGCCAAGCCGGACAAAACTATGGCTACACCTTC.

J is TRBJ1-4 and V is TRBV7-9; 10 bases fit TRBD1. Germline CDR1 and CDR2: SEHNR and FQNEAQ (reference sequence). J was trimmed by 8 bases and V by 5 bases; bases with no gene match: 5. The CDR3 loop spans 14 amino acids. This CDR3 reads CASSRGTGVEKLFF. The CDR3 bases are TGTGCCAGCAGCCGCGGGACAGGGGTGGAAAAACTGTTTTTT.

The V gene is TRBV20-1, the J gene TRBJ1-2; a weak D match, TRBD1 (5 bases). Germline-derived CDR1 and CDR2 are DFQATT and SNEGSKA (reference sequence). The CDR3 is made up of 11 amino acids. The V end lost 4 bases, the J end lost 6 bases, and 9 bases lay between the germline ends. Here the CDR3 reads CSATSGHGYTF. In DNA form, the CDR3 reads TGCAGTGCTACCTCAGGGCATGGCTACACCTTC.

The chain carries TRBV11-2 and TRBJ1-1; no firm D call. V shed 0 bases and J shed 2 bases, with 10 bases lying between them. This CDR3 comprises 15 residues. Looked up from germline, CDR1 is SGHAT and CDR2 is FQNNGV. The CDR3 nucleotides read TGTGCCAGCAGCTTAGATCCACAGCCAAACACTGAAGCTTTCTTT. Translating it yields CASSLDPQPNTEAFF.

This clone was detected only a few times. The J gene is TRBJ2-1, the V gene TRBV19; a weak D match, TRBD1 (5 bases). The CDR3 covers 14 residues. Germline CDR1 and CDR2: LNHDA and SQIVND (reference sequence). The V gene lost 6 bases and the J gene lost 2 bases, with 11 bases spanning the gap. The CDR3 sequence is CASRGSRAYNEQFF. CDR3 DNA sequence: TGTGCCAGTAGGGGAAGCAGGGCCTACAATGAGCAGTTCTTC.

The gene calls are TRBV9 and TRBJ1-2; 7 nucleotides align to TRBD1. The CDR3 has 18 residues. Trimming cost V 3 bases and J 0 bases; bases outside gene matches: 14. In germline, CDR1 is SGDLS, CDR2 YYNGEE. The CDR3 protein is CASSGFGQDRTPNYGYTF. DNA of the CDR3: TGTGCCAGCAGCGGCTTCGGACAGGACCGAACCCCTAACTATGGCTACACCTTC. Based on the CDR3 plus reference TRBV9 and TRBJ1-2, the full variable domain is DSGVTQTPKHLITATGQRVTLRCSPRSGDLSVYWYQQSLDQGLQFLIQYYNGEERAKGNILERFSAQQFPDLHSELNLSSLELGDSALYFCASSGFGQDRTPNYGYTFGSGTRLTVV.

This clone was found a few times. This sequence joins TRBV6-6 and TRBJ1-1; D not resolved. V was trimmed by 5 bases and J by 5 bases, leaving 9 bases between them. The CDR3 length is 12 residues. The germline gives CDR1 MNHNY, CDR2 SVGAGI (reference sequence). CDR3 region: CASSMRLTEAFF. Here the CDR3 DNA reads TGTGCCAGCAGTATGCGTCTGACTGAAGCTTTCTTT.

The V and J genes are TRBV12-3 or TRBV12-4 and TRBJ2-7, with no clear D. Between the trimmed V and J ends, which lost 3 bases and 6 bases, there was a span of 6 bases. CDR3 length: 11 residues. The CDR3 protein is CASSFLAEQYF. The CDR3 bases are TGTGCCAGCAGTTTTTTAGCCGAGCAGTACTTC.

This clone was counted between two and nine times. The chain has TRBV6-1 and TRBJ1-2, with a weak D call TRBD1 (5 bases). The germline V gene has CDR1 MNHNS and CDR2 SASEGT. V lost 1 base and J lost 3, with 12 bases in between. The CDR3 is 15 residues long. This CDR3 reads CASSEVLGRDYGYTF. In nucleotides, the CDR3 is TGTGCCAGCAGTGAAGTCCTTGGCAGGGACTATGGCTACACCTTC.

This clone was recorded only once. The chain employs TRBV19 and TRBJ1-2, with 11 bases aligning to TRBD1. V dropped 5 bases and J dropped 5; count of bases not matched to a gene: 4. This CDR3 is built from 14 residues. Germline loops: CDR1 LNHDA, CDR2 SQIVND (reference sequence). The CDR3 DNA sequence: TGTGCCAGTAGTGGACAGGGGGCTGGGTATGGCTACACCTTC. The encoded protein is CASSGQGAGYGYTF.

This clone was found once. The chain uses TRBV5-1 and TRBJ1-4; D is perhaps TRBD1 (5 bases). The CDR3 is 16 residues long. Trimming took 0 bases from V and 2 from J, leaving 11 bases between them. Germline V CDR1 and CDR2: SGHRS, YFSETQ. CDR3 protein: CASSLEGASTNEKLFF. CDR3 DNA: TGCGCCAGCAGCTTGGAAGGGGCCTCGACTAATGAAAAACTGTTTTTT.

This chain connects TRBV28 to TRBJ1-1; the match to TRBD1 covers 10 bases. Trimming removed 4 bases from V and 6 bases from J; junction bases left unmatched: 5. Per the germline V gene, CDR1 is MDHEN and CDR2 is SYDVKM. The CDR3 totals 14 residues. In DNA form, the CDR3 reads TGTGCCAGCAGTTCGACAGGGGGCAGCGCTGAAGCTTTCTTT. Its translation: CASSSTGGSAEAFF.

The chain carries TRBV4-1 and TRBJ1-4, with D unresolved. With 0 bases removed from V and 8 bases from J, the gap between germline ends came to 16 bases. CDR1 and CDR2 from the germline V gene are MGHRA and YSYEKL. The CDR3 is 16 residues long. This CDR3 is CASSQDLEQPGEKLFF. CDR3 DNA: TGCGCCAGCAGCCAAGATCTCGAGCAGCCGGGGGAAAAACTGTTTTTT.

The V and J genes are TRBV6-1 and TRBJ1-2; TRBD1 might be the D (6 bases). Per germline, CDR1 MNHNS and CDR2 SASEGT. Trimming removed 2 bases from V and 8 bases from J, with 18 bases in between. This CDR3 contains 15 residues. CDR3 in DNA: TGTGCCAGCAGTGAAATCCCCTCGTCGGGGGGCGGCTACACCTTC. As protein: CASSEIPSSGGGYTF.

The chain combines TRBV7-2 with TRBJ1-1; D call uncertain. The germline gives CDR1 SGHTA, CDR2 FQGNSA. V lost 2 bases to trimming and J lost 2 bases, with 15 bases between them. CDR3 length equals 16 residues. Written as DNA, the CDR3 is TGTGCCAGCAGCTTATACATGGGAGGCGGTAACACTGAAGCTTTCTTT. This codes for CASSLYMGGGNTEAFF.

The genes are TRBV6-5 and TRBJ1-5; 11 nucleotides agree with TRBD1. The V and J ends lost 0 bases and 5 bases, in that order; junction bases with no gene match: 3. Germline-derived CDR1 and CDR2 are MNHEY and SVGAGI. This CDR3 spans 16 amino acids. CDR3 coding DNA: TGTGCCAGCAGTTACTCACCGGGACAGGGGGATCAGCCCCAGCATTTT. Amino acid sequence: CASSYSPGQGDQPQHF.

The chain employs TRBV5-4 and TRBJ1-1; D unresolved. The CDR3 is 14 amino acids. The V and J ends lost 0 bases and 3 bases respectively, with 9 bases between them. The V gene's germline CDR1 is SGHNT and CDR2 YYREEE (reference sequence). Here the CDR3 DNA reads TGTGCCAGCAGCTTGGGCGGGTCGGACACTGAAGCTTTCTTT. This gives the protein CASSLGGSDTEAFF.

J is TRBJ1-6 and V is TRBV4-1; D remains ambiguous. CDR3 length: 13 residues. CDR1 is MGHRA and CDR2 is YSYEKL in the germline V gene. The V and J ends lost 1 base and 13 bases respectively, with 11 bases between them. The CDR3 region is CASSQVEGPPLHF. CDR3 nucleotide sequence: TGCGCCAGCAGCCAAGTAGAGGGTCCCCCCCTCCACTTT.

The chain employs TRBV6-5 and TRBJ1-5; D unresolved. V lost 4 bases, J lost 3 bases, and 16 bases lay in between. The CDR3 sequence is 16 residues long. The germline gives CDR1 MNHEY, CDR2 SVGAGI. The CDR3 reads CASSSVAGLNNQPQHF. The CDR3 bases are TGTGCCAGCAGTTCCGTTGCTGGACTTAACAATCAGCCCCAGCATTTT.

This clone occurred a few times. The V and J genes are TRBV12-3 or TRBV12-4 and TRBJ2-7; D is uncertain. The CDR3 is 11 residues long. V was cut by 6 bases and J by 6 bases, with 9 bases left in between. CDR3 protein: CASSQSLEQYF. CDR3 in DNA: TGTGCCAGCAGCCAAAGCCTCGAGCAGTACTTC.

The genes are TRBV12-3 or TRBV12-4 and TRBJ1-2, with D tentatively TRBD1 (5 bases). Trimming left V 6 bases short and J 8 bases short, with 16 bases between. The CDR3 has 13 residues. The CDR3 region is CASSTTQGWGYTF. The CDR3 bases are TGTGCCAGCAGCACCACCCAGGGTTGGGGCTACACCTTC.